This TCR beta chain originates from a study of breast tumors, draining lymph nodes, adjacent tissues. Trimming at V came to 7 bases and at J to 4 bases, leaving 8 bases not matched to a gene. The CDR3 covers 15 residues. Germline V CDR1 and CDR2: MNHEY, SVGEGT. In TCRdb, the multiplex PCR reads were re-called with MiXCR into one record per CDR3 protein. The table shows over 20,000 distinct CDR3 sequences, with under 35% occurring only once. Findings of the study overall: Tumors had less TCR diversity than lymph nodes, more than nontumor tissue.

This clonotype has at least ten counts. No antigen is known for it. The sequence was collected from a female donor with breast cancer. Some clones in this sample may be carry-over from other donors' samples. The chain is built from TRBV6-2 or TRBV6-3 and TRBJ2-7, with TRBD2 matching 12 bases. The material sequenced was breast tumor tissue. CDR3 DNA: TGTGCCAGCAACCGACTAGCGGGAGTTTCTTACGAGCAGTACTTC. It specifies CASNRLAGVSYEQYF.